Below are 25 T cell receptor beta chains sequenced from a single sample in a study of T cell changes during pregnancy in multiple sclerosis. Profiled with immunoSEQ multiplex PCR; TCRdb holds only in-frame clones, not every one. Seen here are over 70,000 clones, just under 95% observed once, and the top ten hold about 3.9%. This specimen was peripheral blood, taken in the first trimester of pregnancy. All receptors come from a female donor with multiple sclerosis, enrolled in a pregnancy study.

The chain combines TRBV7-8 with TRBJ2-5, with TRBD1 matching over 7 bases. V lost 2 bases, J lost 5 bases, and 8 bases stayed unmatched. This CDR3 has 15 residues. CDR1 and CDR2 from the germline V gene are SGHVS and FQNEAQ. CDR3 in amino acids: CASSLIGGIEETQYF. CDR3 in DNA: TGTGCCAGCAGCTTAATAGGGGGCATAGAGGAGACCCAGTACTTC.

The V call is TRBV18, the J call TRBJ2-1, with 16 positions matching TRBD2. CDR1 and CDR2 from the germline V gene are KGHSH and LQKENI. The CDR3 is 18 residues long. V was pared by 0 bases and J by 6 bases, with 5 bases of the junction left unmatched. The CDR3 reads CASSPPGTSGGAVNEQFF. The CDR3 bases are TGTGCCAGCTCACCACCCGGGACTAGCGGGGGGGCCGTCAATGAGCAGTTCTTC.

V is TRBV27 and J is TRBJ1-6; possible D gene TRBD1, 5 bases. CDR3 length: 17 amino acids. The V end was cut by 1 base, the J end by 5 bases, with 15 bases between. Germline V CDR1 and CDR2: MNHEY, SMNVEV (reference sequence). CDR3 protein: CASSLFFGGPNNSPLHF. DNA of the CDR3: TGTGCCAGCAGTTTATTTTTCGGGGGACCTAATAATTCACCCCTCCACTTT.

The chain combines TRBV5-8 with TRBJ1-1; maybe TRBD1 (6 bases). This CDR3 is 17 amino acids long. CDR1 is SGHTS, CDR2 YDEGEE, per germline. The germline V and J ends were trimmed by 0 bases and 5 bases, with 20 bases remaining between them. This CDR3 is CASSLGQVASVWTEAFF. The DNA for the CDR3 is TGTGCCAGCAGCTTGGGACAGGTAGCGTCCGTTTGGACTGAAGCTTTCTTT. The full variable domain, rest sourced from reference TRBV5-8 and TRBJ1-1, is EAGVTQSPTHLIKTRGQQATLRCSPISGHTSVYWYQQALGLGLQFLLWYDEGEERNRGNFPPRFSGRQFPNYSSELNVNALELEDSALYLCASSLGQVASVWTEAFFGQGTRLTVV.

A single count supports this clone. The gene calls are TRBV9 and TRBJ2-5; 15 bases match TRBD2. V was pared by 2 bases and J by 5 bases, with 7 bases of the junction left unmatched. The germline CDR1 and CDR2 sequences are SGDLS and YYNGEE. CDR3 length: 17 amino acids. The CDR3, as DNA: TGTGCCAGCAGCGTCGGGACTAGCGGGGGGCCGGGGGAGACCCAGTACTTC. Translation gives CASSVGTSGGPGETQYF. The whole variable domain, filled in from reference TRBV9 and TRBJ2-5, reads DSGVTQTPKHLITATGQRVTLRCSPRSGDLSVYWYQQSLDQGLQFLIQYYNGEERAKGNILERFSAQQFPDLHSELNLSSLELGDSALYFCASSVGTSGGPGETQYFGPGTRLLVL.

The chain combines TRBV5-5 with TRBJ1-5; TRBD1 is a possible D gene (6 bases). Germline loops: CDR1 SGHKS, CDR2 YYEKEE (reference sequence). The CDR3 covers 16 residues. The germline V and J ends were trimmed by 2 bases and 0 bases, with 12 bases remaining between them. CDR3 in DNA: TGTGCCAGCAGCTTCAGGGGCGGTGATAGCAATCAGCCCCAGCATTTT. It specifies CASSFRGGDSNQPQHF.

This chain uses TRBV9 with TRBJ2-5, with D possibly being TRBD1 (6 bases). This CDR3 comprises 14 residues. Trimming left V 0 bases short and J 5 bases short, with 11 bases between. CDR1 is SGDLS and CDR2 is YYNGEE in the germline V gene. CDR3 amino acids: CASSVGQAWETQYF. The CDR3 DNA reads as TGTGCCAGCAGCGTAGGACAGGCGTGGGAGACCCAGTACTTC.

The rearrangement joins TRBV2 to TRBJ1-1; D is undetermined. Germline CDR1 reads SNHLY; CDR2 reads FYNNEI. The CDR3 covers 14 residues. V shed 5 bases and J shed 4 bases, with 14 bases lying between them. The CDR3 DNA reads TGTGCCAGCAGTCAACATCCCCGGGGCACTGAAGCTTTCTTT. Translated, it gives CASSQHPRGTEAFF.

This chain joins TRBV27 and TRBJ2-1; TRBD2 is a possible D gene (6 bases). The CDR3 sequence is 15 residues long. Trimming shortened V by 5 bases and J by 2 bases, and 13 bases separated the two germline ends. CDR1 and CDR2 from the germline V gene are MNHEY and SMNVEV (reference sequence). In DNA form, the CDR3 reads TGTGCCAGCAGTCTAGCCGGGACTGCCTACAATGAGCAGTTCTTC. Translated, it gives CASSLAGTAYNEQFF.

To note about this clone: Given the absence of the conserved phenylalanine or tryptophan at the CDR3 end, a read error is likely. Because the CDR3's place on the DNA is in doubt, the DNA is left out and the CDR3 is given as listed by TCRdb. The rearrangement uses TRBV11-2 and TRBJ2-4; the listed D gene, TRBD1, was not tested against the DNA. The CDR3 totals 11 residues, both ends included. Germline V gene data show CDR1 as SGHAT and CDR2 as FQNNGV. The CDR3 sequence: CASSLGSRTVV.

The chain recombines TRBV6-5 with TRBJ1-3; no clear D gene. Germline CDR1 and CDR2: MNHEY and SVGAGI. This CDR3 spans 11 amino acids. V was shortened by 6 bases and J by 4 bases, with 4 bases between the two germline ends. The CDR3 protein is CASSQGNTIYF. The CDR3 DNA reads TGTGCCAGCAGCCAAGGAAACACCATATATTTT.

This chain links TRBV6-1 with TRBJ2-7, with 9 bases matching TRBD1. CDR1 and CDR2 (germline): MNHNS, SASEGT. V dropped 3 bases and J dropped 3; count of bases not matched to a gene: 3. This CDR3 spans 14 amino acids. The DNA for the CDR3 is TGTGCCAGCAGTGATTGGGACAGGGTCTACGAGCAGTACTTC. This codes for CASSDWDRVYEQYF.

The chain links TRBV6-5 to TRBJ1-5; D remains ambiguous. V gave up 7 bases and J gave up 1 base, with 11 bases separating them. Germline CDR1 and CDR2: MNHEY and SVGAGI. This CDR3 region has 14 residues. The CDR3 sequence is CASKRGSSNQPQHF. DNA for the CDR3: TGTGCCAGCAAGAGAGGGAGCAGCAATCAGCCCCAGCATTTT.

The V call is TRBV5-6, the J call TRBJ2-7; 8 nucleotides align to TRBD2. This CDR3 is built from 15 residues. Germline values: CDR1 SGHDT, CDR2 YYEEEE. The junction had 9 bases not matched to a gene; V was cut back by 1 base and J by 6 bases. In DNA form, the CDR3 reads TGTGCCAGCAGCTTGAACAGCGGGGGACCTGGCGAGCAGTACTTC. This sequence encodes CASSLNSGGPGEQYF.

The V call is TRBV7-9, the J call TRBJ2-7, with no clear D. The germline V and J ends were trimmed by 1 base and 1 base, with 8 bases remaining between them. This CDR3 region has 14 residues. CDR1 and CDR2 (germline): SEHNR, FQNEAQ (reference sequence). In DNA form, the CDR3 reads TGTGCCAGCAGCTTAGTTTCGGTATCCTACGAGCAGTACTTC. Translating it yields CASSLVSVSYEQYF.

The chain joins TRBV12-2 to TRBJ2-5; TRBD1 reflects the table's D call only, with no check against the DNA. TRBV12-2 represents a pseudogene. The CDR3 is 15 residues long. This CDR3 reads CASRLQGQGGETQYF. The DNA of the CDR3 is TGTGCAAGTCGCTTACAGGGACAGGGTGGGGAGACCCAGTACTTC.

V is TRBV19 and J is TRBJ1-1; D possibly corresponds to TRBD1 (5 bases). V gave up 5 bases and J gave up 7 bases, with 20 bases separating them. The CDR3 totals 15 residues. Germline CDR1 reads LNHDA; CDR2 reads SQIVND (reference sequence). CDR3 sequence reads: CASSASDTRRGEAFF. DNA for the CDR3: TGTGCCAGTAGTGCGAGCGATACACGGAGGGGTGAAGCTTTCTTT.

V usage is TRBV5-4 and J usage is TRBJ1-2; D may be TRBD1 (6 bases). This CDR3 spans 15 amino acids. Germline CDR1 reads SGHNT; CDR2 reads YYREEE (reference sequence). V lost 1 base and J 6 bases, leaving 16 bases between the germline ends. In DNA, the CDR3 is TGTGCCAGCAGCTTGTCCGGGGGGCGGAGGGATGGCTACACCTTC. Its protein product is CASSLSGGRRDGYTF. Drawing the rest from reference TRBV5-4 and TRBJ1-2, the complete variable domain is ETGVTQSPTHLIKTRGQQVTLRCSSQSGHNTVSWYQQALGQGPQFIFQYYREEENGRGNFPPRFSGLQFPNYSSELNVNALELDDSALYLCASSLSGGRRDGYTFGSGTRLTVV.

This rearrangement joins TRBV9 to TRBJ2-3, with TRBD2 identical over 7 bases. The CDR3 runs to 14 residues. The germline V gene has CDR1 SGDLS and CDR2 YYNGEE. The J segment lost 2 bases and the V segment lost 6 bases, leaving 6 bases of the junction unmatched. CDR3 region: CASNGGGPTDTQYF. DNA of the CDR3: TGTGCCAGCAACGGCGGGGGACCCACAGATACGCAGTATTTT.

The chain is built from TRBV7-9 and TRBJ1-6; 10 positions match TRBD1. V shed 7 bases and J 5 bases; nucleotides not matched to a gene: 2. Germline loops: CDR1 SEHNR, CDR2 FQNEAQ (reference sequence). The CDR3 runs to 14 residues. The CDR3 is CASTGTGDNSPLHF. The CDR3, as DNA: TGTGCCAGCACCGGGACAGGGGATAATTCACCCCTCCACTTT.

The chain joins TRBV5-8 to TRBJ2-1; 9 nucleotides align to TRBD1. The CDR3 totals 15 residues. V was clipped by 3 bases and J by 5 bases; unmatched bases: 6. The germline gives CDR1 SGHTS, CDR2 YDEGEE. As DNA, the CDR3 is TGTGCCAGCAGCTACCGGGGACAGGGAAACAATGAGCAGTTCTTC. Amino acids: CASSYRGQGNNEQFF.

This chain joins TRBV5-4 and TRBJ2-3; 7 nucleotides agree with TRBD2. With V trimmed by 4 bases and J by 3 bases, 8 bases remained unmatched. Per the germline V gene, CDR1 is SGHNT and CDR2 is YYREEE (reference sequence). The CDR3 extends over 15 amino acids. CDR3 in DNA: TGTGCCAGCAGCGTTCCGGGACTACAAACAGATACGCAGTATTTT. This gives the protein CASSVPGLQTDTQYF.

The rearrangement links TRBV5-1 to TRBJ2-7; D is unresolved. The CDR3 loop spans 14 amino acids. The germline V and J ends were trimmed by 0 bases and 6 bases, with 13 bases remaining between them. Germline CDR1 reads SGHRS; CDR2 reads YFSETQ. The CDR3 nucleotides are TGCGCCAGCAGCTTGGTTCCGGTGTTAAGCGAGCAGTACTTC. Protein: CASSLVPVLSEQYF.

The rearrangement links TRBV6-4 to TRBJ2-2, with a possible D match to TRBD1 (6 bases). The CDR3 is made up of 15 amino acids. The germline V gene encodes CDR1 MRHNA and CDR2 SNTAGT. V dropped 3 bases and J dropped 4 bases, with 12 bases sitting between them. For the CDR3, the DNA is TGTGCCAGCAGTGAGTTGCAGGGGAGCACCGGGGAGCTGTTTTTT. This gives the protein CASSELQGSTGELFF.

The chain carries TRBV5-4 and TRBJ1-2, with D perhaps TRBD1 (5 bases). This CDR3 is built from 14 residues. CDR1 is SGHNT, CDR2 YYREEE, per germline (reference sequence). V lost 2 bases and J 3 bases, leaving 11 bases between the germline ends. The CDR3 is CASSFIGADYGYTF. In DNA form, the CDR3 reads TGTGCCAGCAGCTTCATAGGGGCGGACTATGGCTACACCTTC.